This T cell receptor beta chain was documented in a study of identical twins. This clonotype appeared many times. This CDR3 is built from 16 residues. Looked up from germline, CDR1 is SGHAT and CDR2 is FQNNGV. Trimming cost V 5 bases and J 2 bases; bases outside gene matches: 6. TCRdb called the 5' RACE reads again in MiXCR, with one record for every CDR3 protein. The table records some 710,000 distinct CDR3 sequences, around 6% of them present only once. This chain uses TRBV11-2 with TRBJ2-1; TRBD2 matches 10 bases. The receptor comes from a man aged 18 to 30 in good health. The material sequenced was naive T cells sorted from blood. The CDR3 nucleotides read TGTGCCAGCAGCCCTCTAGCGGGAGTCCCCTACAATGAGCAGTTCTTC. It codes for CASSPLAGVPYNEQFF.